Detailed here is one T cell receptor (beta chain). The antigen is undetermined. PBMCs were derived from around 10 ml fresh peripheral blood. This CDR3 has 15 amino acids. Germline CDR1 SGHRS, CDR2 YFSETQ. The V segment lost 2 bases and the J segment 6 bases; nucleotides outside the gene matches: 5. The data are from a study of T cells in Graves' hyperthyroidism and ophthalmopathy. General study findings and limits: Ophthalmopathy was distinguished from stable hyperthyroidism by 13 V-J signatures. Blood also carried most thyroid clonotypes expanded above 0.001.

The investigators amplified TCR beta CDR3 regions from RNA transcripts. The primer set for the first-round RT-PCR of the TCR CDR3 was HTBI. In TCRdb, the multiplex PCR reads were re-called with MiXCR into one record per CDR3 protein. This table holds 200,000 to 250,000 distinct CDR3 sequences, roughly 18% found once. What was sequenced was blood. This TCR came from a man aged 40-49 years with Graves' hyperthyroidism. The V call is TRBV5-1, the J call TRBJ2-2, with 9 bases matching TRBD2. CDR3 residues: CASSFGGGAPGELFF. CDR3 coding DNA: TGCGCCAGCAGCTTCGGCGGGGGGGCTCCCGGGGAGCTGTTTTTT.